The present TCR beta chain was sequenced within a study of T-cell reconstitution after alpha-beta-depleted transplantation in children (dated by TCRdb to the mid-2010s). With regard to the full study: Using TCR repertoire profiling, the study quantitatively followed how T-cell immune reconstitution unfolded in children after TCRalphabeta/CD19-depleted allogeneic hematopoietic cell transplantation. The research as a whole found: The high TCRbeta diversity at day 60 in some patients was ascribed to recipient T cells and intrathymic progenitors that had survived conditioning. About two months after transplant, the apparently early recovery of alphabetaT-cell counts reportedly depended on just several hundred clones that had expanded rapidly and came from non-depleted graft cells. Over subsequent months, a decline in hyperexpanded clone frequencies was noted, and after one year, T-cell counts and TCRbeta diversity were mostly ascribed to newly produced T cells.

To prepare the library, PCR was applied. Instrument on record: Illumina HiSeq 2500. To normalize quantification of the TCRbeta repertoire, the TCR libraries were built with molecular barcoding that relied on unique molecular identifiers. TCRdb reprocessed the public reads (quality trimming at Q25 with fastp, clone calling with MiXCR) and kept in-frame beta chains. Rows are unified per CDR3 protein, each entry keeping the most common DNA and genes. In all, the sample holds roughly 500,000 distinct CDR3 sequences, and approximately 10% of those were seen once. The ten biggest clones cover roughly 2.1% of the sample. According to the study, the label for this sample's treatment or condition signals: allogeneic hematopoietic cell transplantation with graft depleted of TCRalphabeta T cells and CD19 B cells. The transplant recipients were children given TCRalphabeta/CD19-depleted allogeneic hematopoietic cell grafts.

In the case of this clonotype: The specificity of this receptor is unknown. A read error may be the cause here, since a much bigger clone is one base away.

V loses 3 bases, J loses 4 bases, and the germline ends lie 14 bases apart. The germline V gene (reference sequence) specifies MNHEY as CDR1 and SMNVEV as CDR2. The CDR3, cysteine through phenylalanine, is 15 amino acids long. Of all the DNA, just the CDR3 is kept, 45 bases in frame from base 1. Sequencing was performed on PBMCs, taken before TCRalphabeta/CD19-depleted stem cell transplant. The source of this sequence is a child aged 2 to 15 with inherited bone marrow failure, due to receive a stem cell transplant. The sequence joins TRBV27 to TRBJ2-3; the D gene remains uncertain. The DNA sequence is as follows: TGTGCCAGCAGTTTTTGTGAGAACCGGGCAGATACGCAGTATTTT. It translates to CASSFCENRADTQYF.